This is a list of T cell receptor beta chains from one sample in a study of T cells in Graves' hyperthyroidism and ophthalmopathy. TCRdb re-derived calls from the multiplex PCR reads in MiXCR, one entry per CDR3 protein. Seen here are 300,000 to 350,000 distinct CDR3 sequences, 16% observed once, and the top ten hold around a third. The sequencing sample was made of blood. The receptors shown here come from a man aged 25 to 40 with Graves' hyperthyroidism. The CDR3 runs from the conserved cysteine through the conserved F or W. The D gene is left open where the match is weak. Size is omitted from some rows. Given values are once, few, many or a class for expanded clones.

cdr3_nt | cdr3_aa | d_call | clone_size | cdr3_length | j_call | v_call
TGTGCCAGCAGCGGGGGACAGTCCAACTATGGCTACACCTTC | CASSGGQSNYGYTF | TRBD1 | many | 14 | TRBJ1-2 | TRBV7-3
TGCGCCAGCAGCCTCGGGACAGGCGAGAGCGGGGAGCTGTTTTTT | CASSLGTGESGELFF | TRBD1 | many | 15 | TRBJ2-2 | TRBV5-1
TGTGCCAGCAGTTTTGACAGGGCTCCCTACGAGCAGTACTTC | CASSFDRAPYEQYF | TRBD1 | few | 14 | TRBJ2-7 | TRBV28
TGTGCCAGCAGCGTAGACCCGGGGATGAACACTGAAGCTTTCTTT | CASSVDPGMNTEAFF | - | - | 15 | TRBJ1-1 | TRBV9
TGTGCCAGCTCGGGCGGATGGAACACTGAAGCTTTCTTT | CASSGGWNTEAFF | - | many | 13 | TRBJ1-1 | TRBV18
TGTGCCAGCAGCCAATTCAGCGGCGACACTGAAGCTTTCTTT | CASSQFSGDTEAFF | - | many | 14 | TRBJ1-1 | TRBV3-1
TGTGCCAGCAGCCAAGATGTCGAGGGGCTAGTTAACTATGGCTACACCTTC | CASSQDVEGLVNYGYTF | - | many | 17 | TRBJ1-2 | TRBV3-1
TGTGCCAGCAGTTACTCCTTCCGGGACGCGTACGAGCAGTACTTC | CASSYSFRDAYEQYF | - | few | 15 | TRBJ2-7 | TRBV6-5
TGTGCCAGCAGACCGGGACTAGCGGGAGGCGAGCAGTTCTTC | CASRPGLAGGEQFF | TRBD2 | many | 14 | TRBJ2-1 | TRBV12-3/TRBV12-4
TGCAGTGCTCGGCATGGAACTAATGAAAAACTGTTTTTT | CSARHGTNEKLFF | - | many | 13 | TRBJ1-4 | TRBV20-1
TGTGCCAGCAGCCAGACAGGGCCCTATGGCTACACCTTC | CASSQTGPYGYTF | TRBD1 | many | 13 | TRBJ1-2 | TRBV11-2
TGTGCCAGCAGCCCTACTGAGGGACAGGGGTTCAACGAGCAGTACTTC | CASSPTEGQGFNEQYF | TRBD1 | few | 16 | TRBJ2-7 | TRBV7-9
TGCAGTGCTCACCGCGACAGGGGAGACGAGCAGTACTTC | CSAHRDRGDEQYF | TRBD1 | few | 13 | TRBJ2-7 | TRBV20-1
TGTGCCACCAGCAGGACAGGGAGGTCCTACGAGCAGTACTTC | CATSRTGRSYEQYF | - | few | 14 | TRBJ2-7 | TRBV15
TGTGCCAGCAGTCCCGGGACAGGATATGGCTACACCTTC | CASSPGTGYGYTF | TRBD1 | many | 13 | TRBJ1-2 | TRBV28
TGTGCCAGCAGCCTCGGGGCCAGAGGCTACACCTTC | CASSLGARGYTF | - | once | 12 | TRBJ1-2 | TRBV16
TGCAGCGGTTTCGTCGGGACAGGGAAAGAGACCCAGTACTTC | CSGFVGTGKETQYF | TRBD1 | - | 14 | TRBJ2-5 | TRBV29-1
TGTGCCAGCAGTGAGTACAGGAACAATCAGCCCCAGCATTTT | CASSEYRNNQPQHF | - | many | 14 | TRBJ1-5 | TRBV2
TGTGCCAGTAGTTACAGGGGCGCGGGCTACACCTTC | CASSYRGAGYTF | TRBD1 | - | 12 | TRBJ1-2 | TRBV19
TGCAGTGCCCTACAGGGGCTGGGCTACGAGCAGTACTTC | CSALQGLGYEQYF | TRBD1 | few | 13 | TRBJ2-7 | TRBV20-1
TGTGCCAGCAGCTTCGACAGGTACTATGGCTACACCTTC | CASSFDRYYGYTF | - | - | 13 | TRBJ1-2 | TRBV7-8
TGCGCCAGCAGCCAAGCCCTCAACCCCTACGAGCAGTACTTC | CASSQALNPYEQYF | - | few | 14 | TRBJ2-7 | TRBV4-1
TGTGCCAGCAGTTTAGGCGGACAGCGCCAAGAGACCCAGTACTTC | CASSLGGQRQETQYF | - | many | 15 | TRBJ2-5 | TRBV28
TGTGCCATCACCGGGACTAGCGCGACCTACGAGCAGTACTTC | CAITGTSATYEQYF | TRBD2 | few | 14 | TRBJ2-7 | TRBV10-3
TGCAGTGCTACCTTACCCCTACTAACCCAAGAGACCCAGTACTTC | CSATLPLLTQETQYF | - | many | 15 | TRBJ2-5 | TRBV20-1
TGCAGCGTTGAAGCTCGAATCGACAGGGACTACGTCTCCCTTGCTGGCTACACCTTC | CSVEARIDRDYVSLAGYTF | TRBD1 | many | 19 | TRBJ1-2 | TRBV29-1
TGTGCCAGCCGGGACAGGGGATCGGGAGGCTACACCTTC | CASRDRGSGGYTF | TRBD1 | - | 13 | TRBJ1-2 | TRBV6-2/TRBV6-3
TGTGCCAGCCGGAGCCTCGGCAGTTCACCCCTCCACTTT | CASRSLGSSPLHF | - | few | 13 | TRBJ1-6 | TRBV6-2/TRBV6-3
TGTGCCTGGAGCATAGCCCTCATGGAGACCCGGTACTTC | CAWSIALMETRYF | - | - | 13 | TRBJ2-5 | TRBV30
TGTGCCAGCAGTGAAATGGGGGGCGCAGGGCAGCCCCAGCATTTT | CASSEMGGAGQPQHF | - | many | 15 | TRBJ1-5 | TRBV2
TGTGCCAGTAGAGGCCCCGGGGGATCCTATAATTCACCCCTCCACTTT | CASRGPGGSYNSPLHF | - | - | 16 | TRBJ1-6 | TRBV19
TGCAGTGGGACGGACAGGCGCCGGATCACTTCACCCCTCCACTTT | CSGTDRRRITSPLHF | TRBD1 | many | 15 | TRBJ1-6 | TRBV20-1
TGTGCCAGCAGCCAAAACCGGGACTCATTTTACGAGCAGTACTTC | CASSQNRDSFYEQYF | - | - | 15 | TRBJ2-7 | TRBV7-6
TGTGCCAGCAGCCAAGGGGGCGCTGGCACCTTC | CASSQGGAGTF | - | many | 11 | TRBJ1-2 | TRBV3-1
TGTGCCAGCAGTTTAGTCGGGGACTCTGGGGCCAACGTCCTGACTTTC | CASSLVGDSGANVLTF | - | few | 16 | TRBJ2-6 | TRBV28
TGTGCCAGCCTTCGGGGGGGGTCGCAGCCCCAGCATTTT | CASLRGGSQPQHF | - | - | 13 | TRBJ1-5 | TRBV12-3/TRBV12-4
TGTGCCAGCAGTAAACAGGGACGGGAGACCCAGTACTTC | CASSKQGRETQYF | - | many | 13 | TRBJ2-5 | TRBV6-1
TGCAGTGCTAGAGGGATGACAGGAGGGGATACGCAGTATTTT | CSARGMTGGDTQYF | - | many | 14 | TRBJ2-3 | TRBV20-1
TGTGCCAGCAGCGTCATCCGGAGGGACCCAACTAATGAAAAACTGTTTTTT | CASSVIRRDPTNEKLFF | - | many | 17 | TRBJ1-4 | TRBV11-2
TGTGCCAGTAGTCCACTAGGCTACAATGAGCAGTTCTTC | CASSPLGYNEQFF | - | few | 13 | TRBJ2-1 | TRBV19